This TCR beta chain was obtained from a study of blood T cell repertoires in COVID-19. For the study at large: Samples taken during acute and convalescent COVID-19 were collected in the United States, Italy and Spain. Sources were T cells, B-cell-depleted T cells, or PBMCs; the material itself was cDNA or gDNA.

Germline V gene data show CDR1 as MDHEN and CDR2 as SYDVKM. The ends lost 5 bases at V and 2 bases at J; junction bases unmatched: 6. This CDR3 comprises 15 residues. In the original processing: Amplified reference gene primers provided the basis for estimating nucleated cell counts. Data came from immunoSEQ multiplex PCR; TCRdb stores just in-frame clones and leaves some out. Clone size and V and J calls were adopted from that table, with D and trimming inferred from the DNA. The sample includes about 220,000 clones, roughly 88% seen only once; the top ten take approximately 10%. The specimen was peripheral blood. The chain carries TRBV28 and TRBJ1-5; 7 bases are shared with TRBD1. The sequence was collected from a man aged 50 to 59 with active or convalescent COVID-19. This CDR3 reads CASSRITGGNQPQHF. CDR3 nucleotides: TGTGCCAGCAGTCGAATAACAGGGGGCAATCAGCCCCAGCATTTT.